The table lists the clone carrying this T cell receptor (beta chain) with many counts. Time point here: newly diagnosed GD, antithyroid drugs for less than 3 months. The TCR library was made from RNA that had been extracted from PBMCs in TRIzol. This entry is derived from a study of regulatory T cells in long-lasting Graves disease. This CDR3 comprises 18 residues. Losses at the gene ends were 4 bases for V and 7 bases for J; bases not matched to a gene: 13. Germline V gene sequence: CDR1 MGHRA, CDR2 YSYEKL. In building TCR beta libraries, iRepertoire HTBI primers were used together with Arm-PCR of CDR3 regions. TCRdb re-derived calls from the multiplex PCR reads in MiXCR, one entry per CDR3 protein. The table shows roughly 380,000 distinct CDR3 sequences, with around a sixth occurring only once.

The chain uses TRBV4-1 and TRBJ2-1; 13 nucleotides align to TRBD2. The clonotype comes from a female donor with Graves disease. The sequencing here drew on peripheral blood mononuclear cells (PBMCs), taken at new diagnosis, from a patient treated with antithyroid drugs. The chain's CDR3 is CASSPNPRTSGGRNEQFF. The CDR3 DNA is TGCGCCAGCAGCCCCAACCCGAGGACTAGCGGGGGTAGGAATGAGCAGTTCTTC.